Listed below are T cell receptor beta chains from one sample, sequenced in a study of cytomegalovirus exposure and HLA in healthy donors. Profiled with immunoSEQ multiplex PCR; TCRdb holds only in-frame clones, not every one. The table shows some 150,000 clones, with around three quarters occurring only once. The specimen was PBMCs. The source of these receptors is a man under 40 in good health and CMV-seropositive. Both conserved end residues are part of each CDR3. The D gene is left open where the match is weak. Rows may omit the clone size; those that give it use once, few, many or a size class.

CASSQVGGGTLTDTQYF	TGTGCCAGCAGCCAAGTGGGTGGAGGGACCCTCACAGATACGCAGTATTTT	NA	TRBV14	TRBJ2-3	17	NA
CASSRSGQGYEQYF	TGTGCCAGCAGTCGATCGGGACAGGGGTACGAGCAGTACTTC	TRBD1	TRBV13	TRBJ2-7	14	NA
CSVGLAGYNEQFF	TGCAGCGTCGGACTAGCGGGGTACAATGAGCAGTTCTTC	TRBD2	TRBV29-1	TRBJ2-1	13	once
CASSPHRGGESQPQHF	TGCGCCAGCAGCCCCCATCGGGGAGGAGAGAGTCAGCCCCAGCATTTT	NA	TRBV4-3	TRBJ1-5	16	NA
CASSPDRGGEKLFF	TGCGCCAGCAGCCCGGACCGGGGAGGGGAAAAACTGTTTTTT	NA	TRBV5-1	TRBJ1-4	14	NA
CASSLSQETQYF	TGCGCCAGCAGCTTGTCACAAGAGACCCAGTACTTC	NA	TRBV5-1	TRBJ2-5	12	NA
CASSPSHTDRGSYEQYF	TGCGCCAGCAGCCCTAGCCACACAGACAGGGGATCTTACGAGCAGTACTTC	TRBD1	TRBV4-1	TRBJ2-7	17	NA
CASTIQGRQFF	TGTGCCAGCACCATACAGGGGAGGCAGTTCTTC	TRBD1	TRBV28	TRBJ2-1	11	NA
CASTAGGLQETQYF	TGTGCCTCAACAGCGGGGGGGCTCCAAGAGACCCAGTACTTC	TRBD2	TRBV9	TRBJ2-5	14	once
CASSPSTGVWNTEAFF	TGCGCCAGCAGCCCATCGACAGGGGTGTGGAACACTGAAGCTTTCTTT	TRBD1	TRBV5-1	TRBJ1-1	16	NA
CASSLAENNEQFF	TGTGCCAGCAGCCTAGCGGAAAACAATGAGCAGTTCTTC	TRBD2	TRBV7-3	TRBJ2-1	13	once
CASSPRTGGFYEQYF	TGTGCCAGCAGTCCACGGACAGGGGGCTTCTACGAGCAGTACTTC	TRBD1	TRBV27	TRBJ2-7	15	NA
CASRPGTTTNEKLFF	TGTGCCAGCAGACCTGGGACAACAACTAATGAAAAACTGTTTTTT	NA	TRBV11-1	TRBJ1-4	15	NA
CASSPDRGTLVYTF	TGTGCCAGCAGCCCCGACAGGGGAACGCTGGTCTACACCTTC	TRBD1	TRBV6-1	TRBJ1-2	14	NA
CASSEVGGHTEAFF	TGTGCCAGCAGTGAGGTAGGGGGCCACACTGAAGCTTTCTTT	TRBD1	TRBV6-1	TRBJ1-1	14	few
CASSWNGGGKETQYF	TGTGCCAGCAGTTGGAATGGCGGGGGAAAAGAGACCCAGTACTTC	TRBD2	TRBV11-3	TRBJ2-5	15	NA
CASSREVNTGELFF	TGCGCCAGCAGCAGGGAGGTCAACACCGGGGAGCTGTTTTTT	NA	TRBV10-1	TRBJ2-2	14	NA
CSVGTGANTGELFF	TGCAGCGTAGGGACAGGGGCGAACACCGGGGAGCTGTTTTTT	TRBD1	TRBV29-1	TRBJ2-2	14	NA
CASSLAGTSGRTDTQYF	TGCGCCAGCAGCTTAGCCGGGACTAGCGGCCGCACAGATACGCAGTATTTT	TRBD2	TRBV5-1	TRBJ2-3	17	once
CASSSSIRATNEKLFF	TGTGCCAGCAGTTCCTCGATACGGGCAACTAATGAAAAACTGTTTTTT	NA	TRBV28	TRBJ1-4	16	NA
CASSISPGPGANVLTF	TGTGCCAGCAGCATATCCCCAGGGCCTGGGGCCAACGTCCTGACTTTC	NA	TRBV13	TRBJ2-6	16	NA
CASSWYGLGEQYF	TGTGCCAGCAGTTGGTACGGGTTGGGCGAGCAGTACTTC	NA	TRBV27	TRBJ2-7	13	NA
CARSRDRDENEQFF	TGTGCCAGGTCCCGGGACAGGGACGAGAATGAGCAGTTCTTC	NA	TRBV21-1	TRBJ2-1	14	NA
CASSFGGAGELFF	TGTGCCAGCAGCTTCGGGGGGGCCGGGGAGCTGTTTTTT	TRBD2	TRBV11-2	TRBJ2-2	13	NA
CSARDNSLGFF	TGCAGTGCTAGAGATAATAGCTTAGGGTTCTTC	NA	TRBV20-1	TRBJ2-1	11	once
CASSRVGGGNQPQHF	TGTGCCAGCAGCCGCGTGGGAGGTGGCAATCAGCCCCAGCATTTT	NA	TRBV9	TRBJ1-5	15	few
CSVEKMYGFDEKLFF	TGCAGCGTTGAGAAAATGTACGGGTTCGATGAAAAACTGTTTTTT	NA	TRBV29-1	TRBJ1-4	15	NA
CAISVQGGGTEAFF	TGTGCCATCAGTGTACAGGGGGGGGGCACTGAAGCTTTCTTT	TRBD1	TRBV10-3	TRBJ1-1	14	once
CASSAQGVQQPQHF	TGTGCCAGCAGTGCCCAGGGGGTACAACAGCCCCAGCATTTT	TRBD1	TRBV2	TRBJ1-5	14	NA
CASSNPQGSGYTF	TGTGCCAGCTCCAATCCGCAGGGGAGTGGCTACACCTTC	NA	TRBV18	TRBJ1-2	13	NA
CASSLKHPLYGYTF	TGTGCCAGCAGCTTAAAGCATCCCCTTTATGGCTACACCTTC	NA	TRBV7-9	TRBJ1-2	14	NA
CASSPSTSGTDTQYF	TGCGCCAGCAGCCCATCAACTAGCGGCACAGATACGCAGTATTTT	TRBD2	TRBV5-1	TRBJ2-3	15	once
CASSFGGLTEAFF	TGTGCCAGCAGTTTCGGGGGGCTGACTGAAGCTTTCTTT	NA	TRBV27	TRBJ1-1	13	NA
CAISGGTGEETQYF	TGTGCCATCAGTGGGGGGACAGGCGAAGAGACCCAGTACTTC	TRBD1	TRBV10-3	TRBJ2-5	14	NA
CASSVVGEGQGADGYTF	TGTGCCAGCAGCGTAGTTGGGGAGGGACAGGGGGCTGATGGCTACACCTTC	TRBD1	TRBV9	TRBJ1-2	17	NA
CASSTGLTYEQYF	TGTGCCAGTAGTACGGGACTAACCTACGAGCAGTACTTC	TRBD2	TRBV19	TRBJ2-7	13	NA
CASSPGTSGGIPTDTQYF	TGCGCCAGCAGCCCCGGGACTAGCGGGGGGATACCCACAGATACGCAGTATTTT	TRBD2	TRBV4-3	TRBJ2-3	18	few
CASRSTRSSYNEQFF	TGTGCCAGCCGATCGACTCGTAGCTCCTACAATGAGCAGTTCTTC	NA	TRBV7-2	TRBJ2-1	15	once
CASGQGGTEAFF	TGTGCCAGCGGACAGGGAGGCACTGAAGCTTTCTTT	TRBD1	TRBV6-6	TRBJ1-1	12	NA
CASSQEGTGFYEQYF	TGTGCCAGCAGCCAAGAAGGGACAGGTTTCTACGAGCAGTACTTC	TRBD1	TRBV4-2	TRBJ2-7	15	NA
CASSQKGQGTDTQYF	TGCGCCAGCAGCCAAAAAGGACAGGGCACAGATACGCAGTATTTT	TRBD1	TRBV4-1	TRBJ2-3	15	NA
CASSLDGAGNSPLHF	TGTGCCAGCAGCTTAGACGGGGCGGGGAATTCACCCCTCCACTTT	NA	TRBV7-3	TRBJ1-6	15	NA
CAIRDRDNGNTDTQYF	TGTGCCATCAGGGACAGGGACAATGGTAACACAGATACGCAGTATTTT	TRBD1	TRBV10-3	TRBJ2-3	16	NA
CASSQVGRTDYEQYF	TGCGCCAGCAGCCAAGTGGGACGGACAGACTACGAGCAGTACTTC	NA	TRBV4-1	TRBJ2-7	15	NA
CASSRSGTGFNEQFF	TGTGCCAGCAGTAGATCCGGGACAGGGTTCAATGAGCAGTTCTTC	TRBD1	TRBV6-5	TRBJ2-1	15	NA
CASSLGMAKNIQYF	TGTGCCAGCAGTTTGGGCATGGCCAAAAACATTCAGTACTTC	NA	TRBV6-5	TRBJ2-4	14	NA
CASSPGQGGYEQYF	TGTGCCAGCAGCCCCGGACAGGGTGGGTACGAGCAGTACTTC	TRBD1	TRBV4-2	TRBJ2-7	14	NA
CASSVDRGQLF	TGTGCCAGCAGCGTGGACAGGGGGCAGCTCTTT	TRBD1	TRBV2	TRBJ1-1	11	NA
CASSEVGVNYGYTF	TGTGCCAGCAGCGAGGTTGGAGTTAACTATGGCTACACCTTC	NA	TRBV7-9	TRBJ1-2	14	NA
CASSEGDISGYTF	TGTGCCAGCAGTGAGGGGGACATCAGTGGCTACACCTTC	NA	TRBV2	TRBJ1-2	13	NA
CASRRAALLKLETQYF	TGTGCCAGCAGGAGGGCCGCACTCCTTAAACTGGAGACCCAGTACTTC	NA	TRBV28	TRBJ2-5	16	NA
CASSLSLERVETQYF	TGCGCCAGCAGCTTGAGCCTCGAAAGAGTGGAGACCCAGTACTTC	NA	TRBV5-1	TRBJ2-5	15	few
CASSFTGTGSYEQYF	TGTGCCAGCAGTTTCACCGGGACAGGGTCCTACGAGCAGTACTTC	TRBD1	TRBV27	TRBJ2-7	15	NA
CASSLDGRDRGYEQYF	TGTGCCAGCAGCTTAGACGGACGGGACAGGGGCTACGAGCAGTACTTC	TRBD1	TRBV7-2	TRBJ2-7	16	NA
CASSSGTGRYEQYF	TGTGCCAGCAGTTCCGGGACAGGACGCTACGAGCAGTACTTC	TRBD1	TRBV28	TRBJ2-7	14	once